The clone carrying this T cell receptor (beta chain) was found many times. Its antigen remains unknown. The V and J ends lost 3 bases and 1 base, in that order; junction bases with no gene match: 8. Germline V gene lookup returns CDR1 ENHRY and CDR2 SYGVKD. This CDR3 is 18 amino acids long. These data originate in a study of T cells in Graves' hyperthyroidism and ophthalmopathy. Study observations and caveats: Ophthalmopathy was identified by the model a median about 6.4 months ahead of onset. Stable hyperthyroidism and ophthalmopathy were separated using 13 V-J signatures. Most expanded thyroid clonotypes above 0.001 recurred in blood.

Disease duration under 2 months; hyperthyroidism patients were aged 18 to 65. Regions amplified from RNA transcripts were the TCR beta CDR3 regions. The study used the HTBI primer set for a first-round RT-PCR of the TCR CDR3. A single record per CDR3 protein comes from TCRdb applying MiXCR to the multiplex PCR reads. The sample yields approximately 370,000 distinct CDR3 sequences, around 14% seen once. The sample consisted of blood. This chain links TRBV10-3 with TRBJ2-3; 12 positions match TRBD2. The receptor comes from a woman aged 25 to 39 with Graves' hyperthyroidism. The CDR3 loop reads CAISDPSGRGAGTDTQYF. The CDR3 DNA reads TGTGCCATCAGTGATCCTAGCGGGAGGGGAGCGGGCACAGATACGCAGTATTTT.